The clone carrying this TCR beta chain was recorded many times. Its antigen remains unidentified. With 3 bases removed from V and 5 bases from J, the gap between germline ends came to 8 bases. CDR1 is SGHKS, CDR2 YYEKEE, per germline (reference sequence). This CDR3 spans 13 amino acids. The data belong to a study of T cells after yellow fever vaccination. MiXCR was run by TCRdb on the 5' RACE reads, yielding one entry per CDR3 protein. The sample records about 320,000 distinct CDR3 sequences, approximately 4% being singletons. Study-wide points: In post-booster samples, most primary-vaccination clones reappeared (roughly 96% CD4, 88% CD8). A weaker secondary response peaked on day 5, the primary on day 15.

The sequence derives from a man aged 18 to 35 who received the YFV17D yellow fever vaccine. The gene calls are TRBV5-5 and TRBJ2-2; perhaps TRBD1 as D (5 bases). The sequencing used PBMCs, collected 15 days after the yellow fever booster vaccination. CDR3 loop: CASSWGWTGELFF. The CDR3 DNA is TGTGCCAGCAGCTGGGGCTGGACCGGGGAGCTGTTTTTT.